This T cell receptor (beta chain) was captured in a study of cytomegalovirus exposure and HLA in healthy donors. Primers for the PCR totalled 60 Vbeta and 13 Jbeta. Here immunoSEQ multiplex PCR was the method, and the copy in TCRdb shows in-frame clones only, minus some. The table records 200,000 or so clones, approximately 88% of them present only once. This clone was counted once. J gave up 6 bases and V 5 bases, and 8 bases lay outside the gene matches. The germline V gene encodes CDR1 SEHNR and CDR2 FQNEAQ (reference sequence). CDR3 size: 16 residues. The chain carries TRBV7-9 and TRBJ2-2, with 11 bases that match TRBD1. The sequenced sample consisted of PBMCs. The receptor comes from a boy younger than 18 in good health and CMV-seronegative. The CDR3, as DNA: TGTGCCAGCAGCCCCCGGACAGGGGGCCTTTCCGGGGAGCTGTTTTTT. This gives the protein CASSPRTGGLSGELFF. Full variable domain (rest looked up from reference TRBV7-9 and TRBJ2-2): DTGVSQNPRHKITKRGQNVTFRCDPISEHNRLYWYRQTLGQGPEFLTYFQNEAQLEKSRLLSDRFSAERPKGSFSTLEIQRTEQGDSAMYLCASSPRTGGLSGELFFGEGSRLTVL.